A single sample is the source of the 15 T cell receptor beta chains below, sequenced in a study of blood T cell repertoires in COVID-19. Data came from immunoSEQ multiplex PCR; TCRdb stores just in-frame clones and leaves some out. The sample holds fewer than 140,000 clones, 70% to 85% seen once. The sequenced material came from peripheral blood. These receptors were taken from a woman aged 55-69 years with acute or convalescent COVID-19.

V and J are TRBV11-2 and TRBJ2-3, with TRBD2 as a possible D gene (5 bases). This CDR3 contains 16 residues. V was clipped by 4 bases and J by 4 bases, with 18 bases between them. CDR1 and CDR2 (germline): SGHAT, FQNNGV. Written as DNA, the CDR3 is TGTGCCAGCAGCTCCTATCTAGCTTATGAGGCAGATACGCAGTATTTT. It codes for CASSSYLAYEADTQYF.

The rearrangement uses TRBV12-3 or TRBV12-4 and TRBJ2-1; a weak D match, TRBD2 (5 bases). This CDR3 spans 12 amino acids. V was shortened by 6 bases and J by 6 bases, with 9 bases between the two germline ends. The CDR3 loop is CASRRTVNEQFF. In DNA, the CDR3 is TGTGCCAGCAGGCGGACTGTCAATGAGCAGTTCTTC.

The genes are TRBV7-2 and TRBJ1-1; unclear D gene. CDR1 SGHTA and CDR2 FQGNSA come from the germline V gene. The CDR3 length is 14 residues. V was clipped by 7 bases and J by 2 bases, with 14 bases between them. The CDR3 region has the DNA TGTGCCAGCACCCTTGGGAGAGCCAACACTGAAGCTTTCTTT. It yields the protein CASTLGRANTEAFF.

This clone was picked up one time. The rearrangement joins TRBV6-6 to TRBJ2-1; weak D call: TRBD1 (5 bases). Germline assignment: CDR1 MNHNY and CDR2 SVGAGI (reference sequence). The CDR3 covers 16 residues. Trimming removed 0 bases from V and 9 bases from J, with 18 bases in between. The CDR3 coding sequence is TGTGCCAGCAGTTACTCAGGTGGGGCCAGTCTGGGTGAGCAGTTCTTC. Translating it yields CASSYSGGASLGEQFF.

The CDR3 DNA is TGCAGTGCAGGGACCGGAGGGTTTGCTTTCTTT. It yields the protein CSAGTGGFAFF. This sequence joins TRBV20-1 and TRBJ1-1, with D possibly being TRBD1 (5 bases). Germline assignment: CDR1 DFQATT and CDR2 SNEGSKA (reference sequence). The CDR3 consists of 11 residues. Between the trimmed V and J ends, which lost 6 bases and 11 bases, there was a span of 16 bases.

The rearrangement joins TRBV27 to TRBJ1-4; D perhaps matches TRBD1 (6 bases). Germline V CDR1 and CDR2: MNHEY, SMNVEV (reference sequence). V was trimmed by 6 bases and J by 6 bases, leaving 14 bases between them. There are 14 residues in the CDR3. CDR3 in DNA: TGTGCCAGCAGGCCCGACAGGTATTATGAAAAACTGTTTTTT. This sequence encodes CASRPDRYYEKLFF. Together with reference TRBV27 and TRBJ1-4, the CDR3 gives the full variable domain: EAQVTQNPRYLITVTGKKLTVTCSQNMNHEYMSWYRQDPGLGLRQIYYSMNVEVTDKGDVPEGYKVSRKEKRNFPLILESPSPNQTSLYFCASRPDRYYEKLFFGSGTQLSVL.

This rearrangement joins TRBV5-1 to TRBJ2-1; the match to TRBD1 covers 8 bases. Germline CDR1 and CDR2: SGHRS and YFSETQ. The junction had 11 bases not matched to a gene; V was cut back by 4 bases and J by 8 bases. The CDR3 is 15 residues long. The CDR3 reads CASSLGTGGFYEQFF. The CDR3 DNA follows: TGCGCCAGCAGCCTCGGGACAGGTGGGTTCTATGAGCAGTTCTTC. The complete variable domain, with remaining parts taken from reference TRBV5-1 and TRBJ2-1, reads KAGVTQTPRYLIKTRGQQVTLSCSPISGHRSVSWYQQTPGQGLQFLFEYFSETQRNKGNFPGRFSGRQFSNSRSEMNVSTLELGDSALYLCASSLGTGGFYEQFFGPGTRLTVL.

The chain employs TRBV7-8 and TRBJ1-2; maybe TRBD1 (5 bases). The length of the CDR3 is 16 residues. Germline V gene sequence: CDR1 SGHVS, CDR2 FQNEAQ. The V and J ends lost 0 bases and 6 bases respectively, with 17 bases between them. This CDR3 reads CASSLARTGGTNGYTF. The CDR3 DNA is TGTGCCAGCAGCTTAGCGAGGACCGGGGGAACGAATGGCTACACCTTC.

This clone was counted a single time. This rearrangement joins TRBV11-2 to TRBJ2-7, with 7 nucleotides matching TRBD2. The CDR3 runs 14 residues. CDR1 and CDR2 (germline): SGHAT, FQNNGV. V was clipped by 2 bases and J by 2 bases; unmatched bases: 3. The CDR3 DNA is TGTGCCAGCAGCTTATCGGGACTACCCTACGAGCAGTACTTC. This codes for CASSLSGLPYEQYF.

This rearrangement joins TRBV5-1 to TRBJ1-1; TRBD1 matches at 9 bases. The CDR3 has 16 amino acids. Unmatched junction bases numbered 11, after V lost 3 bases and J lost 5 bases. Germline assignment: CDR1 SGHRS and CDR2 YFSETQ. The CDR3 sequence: CASSWRGQGMETEAFF. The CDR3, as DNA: TGCGCCAGCAGCTGGAGGGGACAGGGTATGGAAACTGAAGCTTTCTTT.

CDR3 protein: CASSPPSTDTQYF. The DNA of the CDR3 is TGTGCCAGCAGTCCCCCGTCCACAGATACGCAGTATTTT. V and J are TRBV12-3 or TRBV12-4 and TRBJ2-3; D call uncertain. The CDR3 has 13 amino acids. The V end was cut by 5 bases, the J end by 2 bases, with 8 bases between.

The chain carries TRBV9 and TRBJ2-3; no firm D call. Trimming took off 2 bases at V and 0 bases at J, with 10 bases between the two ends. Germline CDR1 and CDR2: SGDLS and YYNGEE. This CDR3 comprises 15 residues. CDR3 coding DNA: TGTGCCAGCAGCGTCACATTACCCAGCACAGATACGCAGTATTTT. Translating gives CASSVTLPSTDTQYF.

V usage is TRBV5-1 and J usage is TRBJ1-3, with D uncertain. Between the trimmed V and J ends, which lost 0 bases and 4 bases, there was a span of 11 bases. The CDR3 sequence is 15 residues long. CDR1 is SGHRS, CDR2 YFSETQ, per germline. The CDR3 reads CASSLGPARGNTIYF. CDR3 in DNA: TGCGCCAGCAGCTTGGGGCCGGCGCGGGGAAACACCATATATTTT.

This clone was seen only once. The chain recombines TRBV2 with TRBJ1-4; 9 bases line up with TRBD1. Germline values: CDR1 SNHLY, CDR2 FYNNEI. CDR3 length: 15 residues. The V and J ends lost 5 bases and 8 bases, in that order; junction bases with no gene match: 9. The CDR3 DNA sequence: TGTGCCAGCAGTCGGGACAGGGTCTTACAAGAAAAACTGTTTTTT. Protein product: CASSRDRVLQEKLFF.

The CDR3 DNA reads as TGTGCCAGCAGCTTAGGGGGGACACTCCAAGAGACCCAGTACTTC. Protein product: CASSLGGTLQETQYF. The chain combines TRBV7-9 with TRBJ2-5; tentatively, D is TRBD1 (6 bases). The germline V gene has CDR1 SEHNR and CDR2 FQNEAQ (reference sequence). V lost 1 base to trimming and J lost 1 base, with 10 bases between them. The CDR3 extends over 15 amino acids.